This TCR beta chain was identified during a study of CD8 T cells in ankylosing spondylitis. General study results and limits: Reportedly, disease-linked clones are significantly enriched in ankylosing spondylitis patients' matched synovial fluid. Made up of fewer than ten highly homologous variants, a TCR beta motif appeared characteristic of ankylosing spondylitis blood. In reactive arthritis synovial fluid and blood, some motif variants had been reported before.

One entry per CDR3 protein results from TCRdb running MiXCR on the 5' RACE reads. The data hold approximately 440,000 distinct CDR3 sequences, with roughly 18% observed a single time. CDR1 SGHRS and CDR2 YFSETQ come from the germline V gene. With 7 bases removed from V and 5 bases from J, the gap between germline ends came to 13 bases. The CDR3 runs 12 residues. There are a few counts of this clonotype. No antigen is known for it. J is TRBJ2-7 and V is TRBV5-1; D not resolved. The origin of this receptor is a male donor with ankylosing spondylitis. Sequencing input: blood, either unsorted or a sorted T cell fraction (not recorded which). The CDR3 here is CASSPGVHEQYF. CDR3 bases: TGCGCCAGCTCCCCTGGGGTCCACGAGCAGTACTTC. Drawing the rest from reference TRBV5-1 and TRBJ2-7, the complete variable domain is KAGVTQTPRYLIKTRGQQVTLSCSPISGHRSVSWYQQTPGQGLQFLFEYFSETQRNKGNFPGRFSGRQFSNSRSEMNVSTLELGDSALYLCASSPGVHEQYFGPGTRLTVT.